One sample yielded the 2 T cell receptor beta chains listed below, sequenced in a study of human T cells and chemical hapten exposure. TCRdb called the RACE reads again in MiXCR, with one record for every CDR3 protein. The sample has 35,000 to 50,000 distinct CDR3 sequences, about 4.5% seen once; the top ten hold 1.5% to 2%. Time point of the sample: healthy volunteer bleed at 2 weeks. Someone pulled total RNA out of unfractionated whole blood. Specimen: whole blood. The receptor source for this set is a female donor in good health. Some clones in this sample may be carry-over from other donors' samples.

This clonotype was counted at least ten times. The chain is built from TRBV10-3 and TRBJ1-2; D unresolved. This CDR3 has 10 amino acids. CDR1 ENHRY and CDR2 SYGVKD come from the germline V gene. V lost 8 bases to trimming and J lost 8 bases, with 9 bases between them. The DNA of the CDR3 is TGTGCCATCGCCAGCGGAGGCTACACCTTC. It is translated as CAIASGGYTF.

This clonotype was observed many times. The V gene is TRBV7-8, the J gene TRBJ1-1; 10 bases fit TRBD1. Germline-derived CDR1 and CDR2 are SGHVS and FQNEAQ. The CDR3 loop spans 18 amino acids. After removal of 3 bases from V and 7 bases from J, the junction contained 17 bases not matched to a gene. The CDR3 bases are TGTGCCAGCAGCTTGATGGGATCCGGGACAGGGGCACACTATGAAGCTTTCTTT. Protein product: CASSLMGSGTGAHYEAFF.